Sequencing of this T cell receptor beta chain was carried out in a study of relationships among human T cell subsets. This CDR3 has 15 amino acids. J lost 2 bases, V lost 4 bases, and 8 bases had no gene match. Germline V gives CDR1 SGHRS, CDR2 YFSETQ. CD4+CD25+ regulatory T cells came from anti-CD25 bead selection of positively selected CD4+ cells. From mRNA, alpha and beta CDR3 regions were amplified using semiquantitative ARM-PCR. Tagged nested gene-specific primers were used first, then communal superprimers amplified exponentially. Using its own MiXCR run on the multiplex PCR reads, TCRdb lists one record per CDR3 protein. The sample includes 11,000 to 15,000 distinct CDR3 sequences, about 60% of them seen just once.

The chain uses TRBV5-1 and TRBJ2-5; 7 bases align to TRBD1. The TCR comes from a man aged 35 to 55 in good health. Input material: Tregs sorted from blood. CDR3 nucleotides: TGCGCCAGCAGCCTAATCCCGGGACAGCAAGAGACCCAGTACTTC. Amino acids: CASSLIPGQQETQYF.